The 8 T cell receptor beta chains in this list originate from one sample, sequenced in a study of CD8 T cells in Susac syndrome. Random hexamers primed reverse transcription of about 0.5 to 1 ug RNA. MiXCR, run by TCRdb on the immunoSEQ multiplex PCR reads, gives a single entry per CDR3 protein. The table lists 100,000 to 150,000 distinct CDR3 sequences, over 90% of them singletons. Sequencing used CD8+ T cells from PBMCs. These receptors originate from a human donor with multiple sclerosis.

The CDR3 region is CASRGQGPRIAIQPQHF. The CDR3 DNA follows: TGTGCCAGCAGGGGACAGGGGCCCCGTATAGCAATTCAGCCCCAGCATTTT. This chain links TRBV6-1 with TRBJ1-5, with TRBD1 matching 10 bases. The V gene end was trimmed by 6 bases and the J gene end by 6 bases; junction bases not matched to a gene: 14. The CDR3 covers 17 residues. Germline CDR1 MNHNS, CDR2 SASEGT.

The rearrangement joins TRBV10-3 to TRBJ2-2, with 8 nucleotides matching TRBD2. The CDR3 extends over 16 amino acids. Germline trimming cut 7 bases from V and 1 base from J; bases unmatched to any gene: 8. Germline-derived CDR1 and CDR2 are ENHRY and SYGVKD. The CDR3, as DNA: TGTGCCATCATAGCCGGGCGGGAGGAGAACACCGGGGAGCTGTTTTTT. Its protein product is CAIIAGREENTGELFF.

The V and J genes are TRBV5-1 and TRBJ2-3; D might be TRBD1 or TRBD2, each matching 5 bases. CDR1 SGHRS and CDR2 YFSETQ come from the germline V gene. The CDR3 has 15 residues. Trimming took off 8 bases at V and 2 bases at J, with 18 bases between the two ends. The CDR3 DNA reads as TGCGCCAGTCGCAACCAGGGAGCCCTCACAGATACGCAGTATTTT. Translating gives CASRNQGALTDTQYF.

The V and J genes are TRBV7-8 and TRBJ2-3; 7 nucleotides align to TRBD2. Per the germline V gene, CDR1 is SGHVS and CDR2 is FQNEAQ. With V trimmed by 2 bases and J by 1 base, 3 bases remained unmatched. The CDR3 loop spans 15 amino acids. CDR3 coding DNA: TGTGCCAGCAGCTTACACGCGGGGGGCACAGATACGCAGTATTTT. It specifies CASSLHAGGTDTQYF.

This chain connects TRBV13 to TRBJ2-5; D is perhaps TRBD1 or TRBD2 (5 bases each). Germline values: CDR1 PRHDT, CDR2 FYEKMQ (reference sequence). V lost 5 bases to trimming and J lost 7 bases, with 11 bases between them. The CDR3 loop spans 12 amino acids. CDR3 DNA sequence: TGTGCCAGCAGCGTGGGGACCCGGACCCAGTACTTC. Its protein product is CASSVGTRTQYF.

This chain links TRBV20-1 with TRBJ1-1; D not certain. V gave up 0 bases and J gave up 4 bases, with 9 bases separating them. The CDR3 runs to 13 residues. CDR1 is DFQATT and CDR2 is SNEGSKA in the germline V gene (reference sequence). Here the CDR3 reads CSARDGGVTEAFF. The CDR3 bases are TGCAGTGCTAGAGATGGCGGGGTCACTGAAGCTTTCTTT.

The chain joins TRBV9 to TRBJ1-1; the D gene is possibly TRBD1 (5 bases). The CDR3 has 15 amino acids. From germline, CDR1 is SGDLS and CDR2 YYNGEE. The V end was cut by 4 bases, the J end by 4 bases, with 17 bases between. Here the CDR3 DNA reads TGTGCCAGCAGCCCCACCGGGGGTTTTGCCACTGAAGCTTTCTTT. It encodes CASSPTGGFATEAFF.

The chain couples TRBV15 to TRBJ2-7, with 9 bases fitting TRBD1. Germline loops: CDR1 LNHNV, CDR2 YYDKDF (reference sequence). This CDR3 contains 14 residues. Germline trimming cut 2 bases from V and 5 bases from J; bases unmatched to any gene: 4. The CDR3 sequence: CATSRRTGDHEQYF. The DNA of the CDR3 is TGTGCCACCAGCAGACGGACAGGGGACCACGAGCAGTACTTC.